What follows is one TCR beta chain and its context. This sample is drawn from a study of blood T cell repertoires in COVID-19. The V end was cut by 3 bases, the J end by 4 bases, with 13 bases between. The length of the CDR3 is 15 residues. The germline gives CDR1 LGHNA, CDR2 YSLEER. The data were produced by immunoSEQ multiplex PCR, yet TCRdb's version contains in-frame clones alone and is incomplete. The data hold about 340,000 clones, with around 86% observed a single time. Participants were aged 18 to 89 years from about two dozen US areas. The chain combines TRBV4-3 with TRBJ1-5, with TRBD1 as a possible D gene (5 bases). The sequenced sample consisted of PBMCs or T cells enriched from blood (not recorded which). The receptor was derived from a woman aged 40-49 years with acute COVID-19. CDR3 bases: TGCGCCAGCAGCCAGGGTCAGGGCTATAATCAGCCCCAGCATTTT. As protein: CASSQGQGYNQPQHF.